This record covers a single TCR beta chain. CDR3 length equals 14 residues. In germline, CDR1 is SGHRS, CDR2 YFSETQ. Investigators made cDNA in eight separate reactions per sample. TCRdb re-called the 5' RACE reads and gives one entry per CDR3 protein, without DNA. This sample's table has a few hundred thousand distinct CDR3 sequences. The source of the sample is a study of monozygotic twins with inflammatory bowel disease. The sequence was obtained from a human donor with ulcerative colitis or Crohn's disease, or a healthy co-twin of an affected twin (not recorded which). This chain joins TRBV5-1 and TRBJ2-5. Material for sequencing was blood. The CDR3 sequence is CASSLEVNQETQYF.